One sample yielded the 13 T cell receptor beta chains listed below, sequenced in a study of neurological immune-mediated disorders (dated by TCRdb to the late 2010s). What this sample's time point label stands for: longitudinal time-point 3. The library was built by means of 5' RACE. Sequencing took place on an Illumina HiSeq 2500. TCRdb ran its own pipeline on the public reads, namely fastp trimming at Q25 and MiXCR clone calling, and kept in-frame beta chains. Each CDR3 protein appears once, grouped with its most common genes and DNA. Recorded for this sample are more than 75,000 distinct CDR3 sequences; about 4.3% of them occurred a single time. Jointly, the top ten make up 5% to 6% of the sample. Sequenced material: PBMCs. The origin of the receptors is a woman aged 60-70 years with multiple sclerosis.

The chain combines TRBV7-6 with TRBJ2-2, with 7 positions matching TRBD1. Germline trimming cut 1 base from V and 7 bases from J; bases unmatched to any gene: 12. Germline lookup yields CDR1 SGHVS and CDR2 FNYEAQ. The CDR3 consists of 17 residues. CDR3 nucleotide sequence: TGTGCCAGCAGCTTAGTAACCGTACAGGGGATGGGCGGGGAGCTGTTTTTT. This translates into CASSLVTVQGMGGELFF.

Details on this clonotype: A read error is possible here, since a much larger clone lies one base away. The V gene is TRBV12-3 or TRBV12-4, the J gene TRBJ2-1; TRBD1 aligns across 7 bases. CDR3 length: 15 amino acids. J lost 4 bases, V lost 9 bases, and 12 bases had no gene match. CDR3 region: CARKNDRVLYNEQFF. The CDR3 nucleotides are TGTGCCAGAAAGAACGACAGGGTTCTTTACAATGAGCAGTTCTTC.

This clonotype was seen many times. The V and J genes are TRBV5-1 and TRBJ1-5; a possible D gene is TRBD1 (5 bases). This CDR3 region has 16 residues. With 1 base removed from V and 1 base from J, the gap between germline ends came to 12 bases. Germline-derived CDR1 and CDR2 are SGHRS and YFSETQ. As DNA, the CDR3 is TGCGCCAGCAGCTTGAGGCCCCGGGGCAGCAATCAGCCCCAGCATTTT. This gives the protein CASSLRPRGSNQPQHF.

This clonotype was seen repeatedly, ten times or more. This chain connects TRBV7-9 to TRBJ1-5; no definite D call. The germline CDR1 and CDR2 sequences are SEHNR and FQNEAQ (reference sequence). The V end was cut by 6 bases, the J end by 0 bases, with 3 bases between. The CDR3 is 12 amino acids. The CDR3 DNA reads TGTGCCAGCAGTTTTAGCAATCAGCCCCAGCATTTT. Protein: CASSFSNQPQHF.

This clonotype was counted ten times or more. This chain connects TRBV20-1 to TRBJ1-2; TRBD1 might be the D (5 bases). This CDR3 has 14 amino acids. V lost 1 base and J 5 bases, leaving 14 bases between the germline ends. CDR1 is DFQATT and CDR2 is SNEGSKA in the germline V gene (reference sequence). The CDR3 nucleotides read TGCAGTGCTAGAGTACAGCAGGGAACTTATGGCTACACCTTC. Amino acids: CSARVQQGTYGYTF.

This clonotype showed up many times. The rearrangement joins TRBV29-1 to TRBJ2-7; tentatively, D is TRBD1 (6 bases). The CDR3 contains 13 residues. Trimming cost V 4 bases and J 1 base, with 11 bases left between them. Germline CDR1 SQVTM, CDR2 ANQGSEA. The CDR3 nucleotides read TGCAGCGTTGCCGGGACACGGTCCTACGAGCAGTACTTC. The encoded protein is CSVAGTRSYEQYF.

This clonotype showed up many times. The rearrangement links TRBV20-1 to TRBJ2-2; D may be TRBD1 (5 bases). Germline CDR1 DFQATT, CDR2 SNEGSKA (reference sequence). CDR3 size: 13 residues. V lost 3 bases and J lost 6, with 11 bases in between. The CDR3 DNA reads TGCAGTGCTAGTCAAAGGGGCCCCGGGGAGCTGTTTTTT. This codes for CSASQRGPGELFF.

The rearrangement joins TRBV4-1 to TRBJ1-6; D call uncertain. The CDR3 spans 18 residues. Trimming took off 2 bases at V and 2 bases at J, with 16 bases between the two ends. Germline values: CDR1 MGHRA, CDR2 YSYEKL. The CDR3 nucleotides are TGCGCCAGCAGCCAAAGGAGGGAGTCCGCGACCTATAATTCACCCCTCCACTTT. Translating it yields CASSQRRESATYNSPLHF.

The chain recombines TRBV29-1 with TRBJ1-1, with 9 nucleotides matching TRBD1. V lost 4 bases, J lost 6 bases, and 6 bases stayed unmatched. The germline CDR1 and CDR2 sequences are SQVTM and ANQGSEA. The CDR3 runs 13 residues. This CDR3 reads CSVVWGQGSEAFF. CDR3 DNA: TGCAGCGTTGTTTGGGGACAGGGATCTGAAGCTTTCTTT.

This clonotype was found many times. This chain joins TRBV20-1 and TRBJ1-1; 7 bases are a match to TRBD1. This CDR3 has 15 amino acids. The trim removed 3 bases at V and 4 bases at J, leaving 11 bases unmatched. The germline gives CDR1 DFQATT, CDR2 SNEGSKA (reference sequence). In nucleotides, the CDR3 is TGCAGTGCTAGCCCGGGACAGATTACAGTCACTGAAGCTTTCTTT. Encoded protein: CSASPGQITVTEAFF.

This clonotype has just a few counts. V is TRBV3-1 and J is TRBJ2-5; 13 nucleotides match TRBD2. V gave up 0 bases and J gave up 4 bases; unmatched junction bases: 8. The CDR3 is 18 amino acids. Germline V lookup: CDR1 LGHDT, CDR2 YNNKEL (reference sequence). The CDR3 loop is CASSQDPRTSGGGETQYF. The CDR3 nucleotides read TGTGCCAGCAGCCAAGACCCTCGGACTAGCGGGGGAGGAGAGACCCAGTACTTC.

V gene TRBV27 combines with J gene TRBJ2-3; tentatively, D is TRBD2 (6 bases). This CDR3 comprises 15 residues. V gave up 6 bases and J gave up 0 bases, with 13 bases separating them. CDR1 and CDR2 (germline): MNHEY, SMNVEV (reference sequence). The CDR3 nucleotides read TGTGCCAGCAGGAGACGGGAGACTAGCACAGATACGCAGTATTTT. Amino acid sequence: CASRRRETSTDTQYF.

This clonotype was detected many times. J is TRBJ2-1 and V is TRBV9, with 12 bases that match TRBD2. V lost 3 bases, J lost 0 bases, and 4 bases stayed unmatched. This CDR3 is built from 17 residues. Germline CDR1 and CDR2: SGDLS and YYNGEE. In DNA form, the CDR3 reads TGTGCCAGCAGCGGCGGACTAGCGGGGAGCTCCTACAATGAGCAGTTCTTC. This gives the protein CASSGGLAGSSYNEQFF. Full variable domain (missing parts from reference TRBV9 and TRBJ2-1): DSGVTQTPKHLITATGQRVTLRCSPRSGDLSVYWYQQSLDQGLQFLIQYYNGEERAKGNILERFSAQQFPDLHSELNLSSLELGDSALYFCASSGGLAGSSYNEQFFGPGTRLTVL.